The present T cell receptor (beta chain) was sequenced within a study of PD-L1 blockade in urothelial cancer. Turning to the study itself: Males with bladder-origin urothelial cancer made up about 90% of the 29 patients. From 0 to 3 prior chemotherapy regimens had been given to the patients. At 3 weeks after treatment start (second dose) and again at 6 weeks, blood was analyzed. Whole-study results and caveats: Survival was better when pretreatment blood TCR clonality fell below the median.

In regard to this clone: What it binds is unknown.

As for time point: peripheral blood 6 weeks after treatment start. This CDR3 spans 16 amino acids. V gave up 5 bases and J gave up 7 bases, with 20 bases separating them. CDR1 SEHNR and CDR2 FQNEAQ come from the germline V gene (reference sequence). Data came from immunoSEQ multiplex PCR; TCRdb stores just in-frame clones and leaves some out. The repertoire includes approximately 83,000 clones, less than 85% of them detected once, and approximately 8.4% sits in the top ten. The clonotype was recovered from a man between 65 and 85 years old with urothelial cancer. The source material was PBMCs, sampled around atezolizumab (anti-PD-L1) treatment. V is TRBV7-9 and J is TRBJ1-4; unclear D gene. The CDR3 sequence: CASSQAARLIGEKLFF. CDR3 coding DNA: TGTGCCAGCAGCCAAGCCGCCCGGTTGATTGGTGAAAAACTGTTTTTT.